A single TCR beta chain is shown here with its context. These data are taken from a study of sequential checkpoint blockade in melanoma. Looking at the study overall: Randomization was 1:1 between first-line nivolumab→ipilimumab and ipilimumab→nivolumab. Maintenance nivolumab came after either treatment sequence.

Generated by immunoSEQ multiplex PCR, the TCRdb table keeps only in-frame clones and is missing some. The sample contains 20,000 to 25,000 clones, 70% to 90% of which appear only once. Documented treatment: randomized to nivolumab then ipilimumab (arm A) or the reverse (arm B). The sample consisted of CD8+ T cells sorted from blood (inferred from file names), taken from a patient given nivolumab and ipilimumab in sequence. This TCR was recovered from a human donor with melanoma.

The DNA for the CDR3 is TGTGCCAGTAGTGCGCGCACGGACAGATCTTCCTATGGCTACACCTTC. Amino acids: CASSARTDRSSYGYTF. The chain recombines TRBV19 with TRBJ1-2, with D perhaps matching TRBD1 (6 bases). Trimming shortened V by 5 bases and J by 4 bases, and 20 bases separated the two germline ends. The CDR3 has 16 amino acids. CDR1 is LNHDA, CDR2 SQIVND, per germline (reference sequence). Full variable domain (rest looked up from reference TRBV19 and TRBJ1-2): DGGITQSPKYLFRKEGQNVTLSCEQNLNHDAMYWYRQDPGQGLRLIYYSQIVNDFQKGDIAEGYSVSREKKESFPLTVTSAQKNPTAFYLCASSARTDRSSYGYTFGSGTRLTVV.